This paragraph reports one TCR beta chain. This clonotype showed up just a few times. This clone's antigen is unknown. Per-base qualities were not stored, and no clone one base away is much larger. All donors were healthy Caucasians. Three pairs of female monozygotic twins, all aged roughly 18 to 29 years, were included in the twin cohort. Peripheral blood mononuclear cells were used as the source from which RNA for TCR libraries was isolated. The entry originates in a study of identical twins (dated by TCRdb to 2016 to 2017). Some background on the complete study: To test whether fetal clonotypes persist, this study deep-sequenced TCR alpha and beta repertoires from monozygotic twins, from unrelated adults of various ages, and from cord blood. To rule out contamination, the twin experiments were replicated at different times with different library preparation protocols.

Library generation was performed with 5' RACE. Data came from an Illumina HiSeq 2000. A universal primer binding site was added through template switching, and the final cDNA carried a unique molecular identifier so that TCR cDNA molecules could be counted accurately. Specific primers in the conserved constant-segment region were used to synthesize first-strand cDNA for the TCR alpha and beta chains. To control for contamination, every cDNA library carried two barcodes: a SMART-Mk sample barcode plus Illumina barcodes. TruSeq adapter sequences and Illumina sample barcodes were added in two successive PCR steps. The TCR alpha and beta cDNA libraries were sequenced on the Illumina HiSeq platform using custom primers. Under the source paper's analysis protocol: Raw reads were processed with MiGEC to extract unique molecular identifiers, and MiXCR was used to determine CDR3 positions. Recombination models were inferred per individual with the repgenHMM and IGoR tools using an EM algorithm. The analysis of shared clonotypes was done with the tcR package in R, with sharing normalized by the product of cloneset sizes. To study raw recombination without the effects of thymic and clonal selection, out-of-frame nonproductive sequences were analyzed. TCRdb cleaned the public reads at Q25 with fastp, built clones with MiXCR and kept in-frame beta chains. Each entry is one CDR3 protein sequence, shown with its most common DNA and genes. TCRdb, not the authors, supplied the V and J calls. This sample is represented by 600,000 to 800,000 distinct CDR3 sequences; around 20% of them were singletons. 4% to 5.5% of the sample is held by the ten biggest clonotypes.

Summary of the overall study and its limitations: Recombination models systematically underestimated out-of-frame TCR alpha sharing in monozygotic twins but agreed with sharing between unrelated individuals. Because the same donors could not be followed over many years, the conclusions depended on cross-sectional statistical analysis. Compared with coincidental sharing between unrelated individuals, out-of-frame TCR alpha sequences shared between twins had an excess of sequences with low generation probability. A weaker excess of twin sharing was found in beta out-of-frame sequences because the signal-to-noise ratio was lowered by fewer shared sequences. Zero-insertion analyses could be partly confounded by invariant T cells such as MAIT and iNKT, although diverse VJ usage argued against such confounding for most clonotypes. Fewer insertions were carried by abundant cord blood beta clonotypes; a weaker similar trend was observed in young adult naive repertoires, while no such trend was observed in memory repertoires.

Trimming costs V 3 bases and J 4 bases, and their ends lie 13 bases apart. The CDR3 covers 14 residues, taking in both the cysteine and the phenylalanine. The read is trimmed to its CDR3 DNA, 42 bases read in frame from base 1. The same specimen was also included in a second study, on T cells expressing NK-cell markers. As the second paper documents: TCR beta-chain repertoires were profiled in sorted CD3+CD56+NKG2C+, CD3+CD56+NKG2C- and CD3+CD56-NKG2C+ T-cell subsets from several donors. Among the eight sequenced donors, seven were HCMV-seropositive and one was HCMV-seronegative. In several experiments an anti-gammadeltaTCR antibody was added to restrict sorting to alphabetaTCR-expressing T cells. In roughly six donors, the dominant CD3+CD56+NKG2C+ clonotypes ranked among the top 10 CD8+ clonotypes, making up roughly 1.0-7.0% of CD8+ T cells. Those dominant clonotypes were again the most abundant among CD3+CD56-NKG2C+ cells in four donors, at about 25-65%. Whether the expanded NKG2C-expressing T cell clones were specific for HCMV antigens was left unclear. The eight sequenced donors were randomly selected healthy volunteers, three men and five women. HCMV-specific IgG was detected in serum with a commercial ELISA kit to determine HCMV serostatus. For more than five donors, bulk peripheral blood T-cell repertoires were also sequenced from unsorted PBMC. MIGEC was used to demultiplex reads and group the reads by UMI, and MiTCR was used to assemble and quantify clonotypes. To exclude erroneous sequences, only TCR cDNA sequences supported by at least two reads were retained. Downstream repertoire analysis used the tcR package, and clonotypes were matched across fractions by CDR3 nucleotide sequence plus V segment. VDJmatch was used to annotate antigen specificity against VDJdb, with one amino acid substitution allowed in CDR3.

This TCR was recovered from a woman aged 18-29 years in good health. The chain employs TRBV12-3 or TRBV12-4 and TRBJ2-7, with the D gene not clear enough to name. Sequencing input: PBMCs. The CDR3 is CASSFGQERYEQYF. Here is the DNA: TGTGCCAGCAGTTTTGGCCAGGAGAGATACGAGCAGTACTTC.